This T cell receptor (beta chain) was documented in a study of T cells in Graves' hyperthyroidism and ophthalmopathy. What was amplified from RNA transcripts were TCR beta CDR3 regions. A first-round RT-PCR of the TCR CDR3 used the HTBI primer set. Via MiXCR, TCRdb re-called the multiplex PCR reads, giving one row per CDR3 protein. The repertoire has about 570,000 distinct CDR3 sequences, about 45% of them found once; the top ten carry 15% to 20%. Findings and limits, study-wide: Most clonotypes that expanded in the thyroid above 0.001 also showed up in blood.

This clonotype was observed at least ten times. Its target is unknown. The CDR3 contains 15 residues. Between the trimmed V and J ends, which lost 6 bases and 3 bases, there was a span of 14 bases. Germline V CDR1 and CDR2: SEHNR, FQNEAQ (reference sequence). Uncontrolled infection, other autoimmune disease, pregnancy or lactation barred patients from enrollment. The receptor's source is an adult woman with Graves' disease, either hyperthyroidism or ophthalmopathy (not recorded which). Sequencing input: peripheral blood or thyroid tissue (not recorded which). The V and J genes are TRBV7-9 and TRBJ2-2; D is unclear. The CDR3 here is CASRQNLRYTGELFF. The CDR3 DNA follows: TGTGCCAGCAGGCAGAATCTTAGATACACCGGGGAGCTGTTTTTT.